One TCR beta chain is described in this entry. This specimen comes from a study of blood T cell repertoires in COVID-19. Looking at the study overall: Specimens from acute and convalescent COVID-19 originated in the United States, Italy and Spain. PBMCs, B-cell-depleted T cells, or T cells were the source of the cDNA or gDNA that made up the material.

V shed 3 bases and J 8 bases; nucleotides not matched to a gene: 11. The length of the CDR3 is 15 residues. Germline V gives CDR1 SGDLS, CDR2 YYNGEE. As handled by the study authors: Quantification of nucleated cells was approximated via reference gene primer amplification. Generated by immunoSEQ multiplex PCR, the TCRdb table keeps only in-frame clones and is missing some. The V and J calls and the clone size are those of that table, but D and trimming were determined from the DNA. The sample consists of 100,000 to 150,000 clones, about 86% of them appearing once. The rearrangement uses TRBV9 and TRBJ2-1; TRBD1 matches at 7 bases. Sequencing was done on a sample of peripheral blood. This receptor was taken from a man at least 80 years old with active or convalescent COVID-19. CDR3 in DNA: TGTGCCAGCAGCGCATCAGCTTACAGGGGTGATGAGCAGTTCTTC. It yields the protein CASSASAYRGDEQFF.